The clone carrying this T cell receptor (beta chain) came up a few times. This sample was taken from a study of identical twins. Germline assignment: CDR1 LGHDT and CDR2 YNNKEL (reference sequence). The junction had 5 bases not matched to a gene; V was cut back by 4 bases and J by 7 bases. This CDR3 is 14 amino acids long. TCRdb fed the 5' RACE reads into MiXCR, producing one record per CDR3 protein. Of 250,000 or so distinct CDR3 sequences in the sample, 5.5% to 7% are singletons; the top ten hold roughly 3.4%. The sample also formed part of further work on yellow fever vaccine responses in identical twins.

This sequence originates from a woman under 30 in good health. Sequences were obtained from memory (CD45RO+) T cells sorted from blood. The chain has TRBV3-1 and TRBJ2-4, with 9 positions matching TRBD1. Written as DNA, the CDR3 is TGTGCCAGCAGCCCCGGGACAGGGATCAACATTCAGTACTTC. It yields the protein CASSPGTGINIQYF.